The source of this TCR beta chain is a study of blood T cell repertoires in COVID-19. The CDR3 extends over 17 amino acids. The trim removed 0 bases at V and 2 bases at J, leaving 7 bases unmatched. CDR1 is SGHAT, CDR2 FQNNGV, per germline. Some clones are missing from TCRdb's copy, which holds only in-frame ones; the method was immunoSEQ multiplex PCR. This table holds some 110,000 clones, approximately 80% found once. Sequenced material: peripheral blood. This chain connects TRBV11-2 to TRBJ2-3; 8 bases line up with TRBD2. The sequence derives from a woman between 70 and 85 years old with acute or convalescent COVID-19. Written as DNA, the CDR3 is TGTGCCAGCAGCTTAGATCATGCGGGGGGAAACACAGATACGCAGTATTTT. Encoded protein: CASSLDHAGGNTDTQYF.